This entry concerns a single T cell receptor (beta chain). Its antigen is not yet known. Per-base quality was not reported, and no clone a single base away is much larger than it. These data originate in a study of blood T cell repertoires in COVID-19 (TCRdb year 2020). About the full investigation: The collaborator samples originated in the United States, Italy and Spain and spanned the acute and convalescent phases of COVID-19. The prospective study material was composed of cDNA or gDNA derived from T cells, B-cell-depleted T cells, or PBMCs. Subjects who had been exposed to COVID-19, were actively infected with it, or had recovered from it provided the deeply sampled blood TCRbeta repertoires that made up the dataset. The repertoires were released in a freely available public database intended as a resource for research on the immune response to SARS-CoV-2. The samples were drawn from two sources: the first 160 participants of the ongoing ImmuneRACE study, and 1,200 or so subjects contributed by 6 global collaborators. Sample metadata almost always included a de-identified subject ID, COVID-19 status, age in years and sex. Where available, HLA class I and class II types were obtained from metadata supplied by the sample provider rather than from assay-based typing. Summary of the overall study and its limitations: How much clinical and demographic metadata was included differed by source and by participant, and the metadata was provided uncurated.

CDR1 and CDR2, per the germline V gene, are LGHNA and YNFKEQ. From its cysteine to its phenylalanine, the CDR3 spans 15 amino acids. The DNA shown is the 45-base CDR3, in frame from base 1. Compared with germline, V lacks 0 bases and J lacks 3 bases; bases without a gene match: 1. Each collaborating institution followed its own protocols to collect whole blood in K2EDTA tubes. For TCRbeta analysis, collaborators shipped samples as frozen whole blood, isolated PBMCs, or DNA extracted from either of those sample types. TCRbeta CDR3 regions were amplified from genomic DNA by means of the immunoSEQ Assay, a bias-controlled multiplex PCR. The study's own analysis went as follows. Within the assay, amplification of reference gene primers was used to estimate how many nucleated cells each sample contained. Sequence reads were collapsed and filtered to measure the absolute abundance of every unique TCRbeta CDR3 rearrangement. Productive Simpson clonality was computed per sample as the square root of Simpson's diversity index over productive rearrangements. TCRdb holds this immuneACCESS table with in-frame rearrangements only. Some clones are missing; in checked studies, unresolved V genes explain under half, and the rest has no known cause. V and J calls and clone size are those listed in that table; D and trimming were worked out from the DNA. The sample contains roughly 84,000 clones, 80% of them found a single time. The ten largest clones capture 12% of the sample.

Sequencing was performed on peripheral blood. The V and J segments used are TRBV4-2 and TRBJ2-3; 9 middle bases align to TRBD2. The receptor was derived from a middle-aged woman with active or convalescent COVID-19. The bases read TGTGCCAGCAGCCAAGAGCTAGCGGGGACAGATACGCAGTATTTT. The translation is CASSQELAGTDTQYF.